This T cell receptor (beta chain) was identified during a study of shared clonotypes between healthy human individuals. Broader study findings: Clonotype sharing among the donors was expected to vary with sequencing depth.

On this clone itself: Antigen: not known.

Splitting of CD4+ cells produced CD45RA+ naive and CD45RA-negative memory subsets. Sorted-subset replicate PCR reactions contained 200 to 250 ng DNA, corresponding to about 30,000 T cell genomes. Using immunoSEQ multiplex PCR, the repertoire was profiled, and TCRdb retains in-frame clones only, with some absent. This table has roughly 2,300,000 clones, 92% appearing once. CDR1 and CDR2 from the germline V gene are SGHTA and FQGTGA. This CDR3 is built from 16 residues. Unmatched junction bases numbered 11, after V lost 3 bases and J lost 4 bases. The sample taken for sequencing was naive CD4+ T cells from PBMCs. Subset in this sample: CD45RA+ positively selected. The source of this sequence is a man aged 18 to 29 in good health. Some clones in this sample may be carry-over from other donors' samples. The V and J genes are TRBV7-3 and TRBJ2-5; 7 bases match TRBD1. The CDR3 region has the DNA TGTGCCAGCAGCTTGGGTCCGGGACAGAGCCGAGAGACCCAGTACTTC. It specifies CASSLGPGQSRETQYF.